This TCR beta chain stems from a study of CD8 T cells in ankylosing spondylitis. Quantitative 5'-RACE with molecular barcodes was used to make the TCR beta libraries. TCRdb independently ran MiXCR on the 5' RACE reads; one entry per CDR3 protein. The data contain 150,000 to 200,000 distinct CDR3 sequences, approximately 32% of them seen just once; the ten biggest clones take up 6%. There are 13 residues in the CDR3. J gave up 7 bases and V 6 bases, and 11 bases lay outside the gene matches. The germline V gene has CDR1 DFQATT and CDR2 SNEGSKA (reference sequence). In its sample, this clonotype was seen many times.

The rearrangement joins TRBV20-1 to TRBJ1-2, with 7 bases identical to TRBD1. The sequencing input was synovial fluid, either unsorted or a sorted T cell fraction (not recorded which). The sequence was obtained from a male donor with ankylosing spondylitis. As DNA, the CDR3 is TGCAGTGCAGAAACAGGGGCCTGGCGTGGCTACACCTTC. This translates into CSAETGAWRGYTF.